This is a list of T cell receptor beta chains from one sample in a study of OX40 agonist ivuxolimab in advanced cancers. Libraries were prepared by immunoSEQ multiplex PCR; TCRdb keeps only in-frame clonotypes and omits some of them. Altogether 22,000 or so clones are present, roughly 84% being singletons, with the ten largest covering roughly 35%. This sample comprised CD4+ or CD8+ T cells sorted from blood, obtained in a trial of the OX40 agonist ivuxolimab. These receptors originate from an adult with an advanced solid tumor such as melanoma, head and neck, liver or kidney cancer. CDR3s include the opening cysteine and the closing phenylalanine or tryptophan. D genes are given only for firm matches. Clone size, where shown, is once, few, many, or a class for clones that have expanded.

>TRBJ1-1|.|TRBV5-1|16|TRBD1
TGCGCCAGCAGAAGCGCGGACAGGGGGCGCGACACTGAAGCTTTCTTT
CASRSADRGRDTEAFF
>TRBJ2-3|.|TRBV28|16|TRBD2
TGTGCCAGCAGTTCTCAGGGACTAGCGGCCACAGATACGCAGTATTTT
CASSSQGLAATDTQYF
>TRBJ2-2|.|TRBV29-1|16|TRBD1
TGCAGCGTTGAAGATCTGAGGACAGGATTCACCGGGGAGCTGTTTTTT
CSVEDLRTGFTGELFF
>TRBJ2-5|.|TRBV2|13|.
TGTGCCAGCAGTAGGGAGGTGGAAGAGACCCAGTACTTC
CASSREVEETQYF
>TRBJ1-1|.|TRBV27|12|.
TGTGCCACCAGAAGAGCGAACACTGAAGCTTTCTTT
CATRRANTEAFF
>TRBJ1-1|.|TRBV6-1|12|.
TGTGCCAGCAGTGAATGGGCTTATCAAGCTTTCTTT
CASSEWAYQAFF
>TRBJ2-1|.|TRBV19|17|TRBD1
TGTGCCAGCAGTTCTGGAGAGGGGACCAGGGGGTACAATGAGCAGTTCTTC
CASSSGEGTRGYNEQFF
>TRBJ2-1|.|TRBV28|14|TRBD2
TGTGCCAGCAGTTTTGTGGGACTACCGTGGGTGGAGTTCTTC
CASSFVGLPWVEFF
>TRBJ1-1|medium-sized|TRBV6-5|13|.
TGTGCCAGCAGCGCCGACAGTGACACTGAAGCTTTCTTT
CASSADSDTEAFF
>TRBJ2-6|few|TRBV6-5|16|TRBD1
TGTGCCAGCAGTTACAGGACAGGGTTCGGGGCCAACGTCCTGACTTTC
CASSYRTGFGANVLTF
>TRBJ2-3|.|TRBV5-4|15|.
TGTGCCAGCAGCCAAGATGGGGCAGCCACAGATACGCAGTATTTT
CASSQDGAATDTQYF
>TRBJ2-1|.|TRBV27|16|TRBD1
TGTGCCAGCAGTTTAAGGTTGGGACAGGGTCGGCATGAGCAGTTCTTC
CASSLRLGQGRHEQFF
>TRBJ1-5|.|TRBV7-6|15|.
TGTGCCAGCAGCTTAAGCAGGGGAGGCAATCAGCCCCAGCATTTT
CASSLSRGGNQPQHF
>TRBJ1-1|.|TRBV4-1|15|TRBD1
TGCGCCAGCAGCCAAGATCAGAGGGGACAGACTGAAGCTTTCTTT
CASSQDQRGQTEAFF
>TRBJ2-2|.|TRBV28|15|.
TGTGCCAGCAGTCCGACAGTGATGAACACCGGGGAGCTGTTTTTT
CASSPTVMNTGELFF
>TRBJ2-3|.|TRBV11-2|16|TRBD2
TGTGCCAGCAGCTTAGAGTTTAGCGGGAGCCCGTATACGCAGTATTTT
CASSLEFSGSPYTQYF
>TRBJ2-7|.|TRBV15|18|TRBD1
TGTGCCACCAGCAGAGATCTGGTGACAGGGGGCGCTTCATACGAGCAGTACTTC
CATSRDLVTGGASYEQYF
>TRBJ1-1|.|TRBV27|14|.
TGTGCCAGCAGTTTACAGGGGAGGAACACTGAAGCTTTCTTT
CASSLQGRNTEAFF